Reported below is one T cell receptor (beta chain). Cohort 3 donors counted as recovered after two negative PCRs, clearance, or resolved symptoms. The data belong to a study of blood T cell repertoires in COVID-19. Study-wide context: PBMCs, B-cell-depleted T cells, or T cells provided the cDNA or gDNA that made up the material.

This table comes from immunoSEQ multiplex PCR, and its TCRdb copy is limited to in-frame clones, with some not included. The repertoire holds 120,000 to 150,000 clones, around 85% seen once, with less than 7% in the top ten. CDR1 and CDR2 (germline): LGHDT, YNNKEL (reference sequence). V lost 5 bases to trimming and J lost 0 bases, with 13 bases between them. The CDR3 runs 15 residues. The source of this sequence is a woman aged 40 to 50 who had recovered from COVID-19. The sample consisted of PBMCs or T cells enriched from blood (not recorded which). This rearrangement joins TRBV3-1 (or the pseudogene TRBV3-2) to TRBJ2-5; no reliable D call. CDR3 sequence reads: CASSSAIEYQETQYF. The CDR3 region has the DNA TGTGCCAGCAGCTCCGCAATAGAGTACCAAGAGACCCAGTACTTC.